This T cell receptor (beta chain) was obtained from a study of molecular identifiers for immune sequencing clone quantification. With 9 bases removed from V and 2 bases from J, the gap between germline ends came to 17 bases. The CDR3 is made up of 14 amino acids. Germline V CDR1 and CDR2: MNHEY, SVGEGT. TCRdb re-called the PCR reads through MiXCR, storing one row per CDR3 protein. The sample has about 640,000 distinct CDR3 sequences, approximately 20% seen once. The sequence was obtained from a human donor in good health. Some libraries in this study had Jurkat cell RNA spiked in. This chain uses TRBV6-2 or TRBV6-3 with TRBJ2-7; D gene unclear. The sample taken for sequencing was naive CD8+ T cells from blood, with Jurkat cell RNA spiked in. The subset denotes: FACS-sorted CD8+CD4-CCR7+CD45RA+ naive T cells. This chain's CDR3 is CARSTALGPYEQYF. CDR3 sequence (DNA): TGTGCCAGAAGTACGGCCCTAGGGCCCTACGAGCAGTACTTC.